This TCR beta chain was identified in a study of breast tumors, draining lymph nodes, adjacent tissues (dated by TCRdb to 2015 to 2016). For the study in its entirety: Breast cancer patients provided tumor, adjacent nontumor tissue and axillary lymph nodes, and the study compared the TCR beta repertoires across these three sources. In human breast cancer, the study set out to evaluate how tumor, surrounding tissue and draining lymph node repertoires relate to one another and whether T cells may move between these sites.

V is cut back by 8 bases and J by 6 bases, with 12 bases in the junction unmatched. Including the terminal cysteine and phenylalanine, the CDR3 comprises 14 residues. This entry keeps only the CDR3 DNA: 42 bases, framed from base 1. Per the germline V gene, MNHEY is the CDR1 and SVGAGI is the CDR2. Lymph node samples came from the axillary draining lymph nodes of breast cancer patients. Overall study results and their limits: The data were considered consistent with most tumor T cells being derived from the lymph node and subsequently expanding within tumor tissue. The similarity between tumor and nontumor tissue repertoires was significantly greater in luminal-like breast cancer than in basal-like breast cancer. Tumor T-cell repertoires showed less diversity than lymph node repertoires and more diversity than nontumor tissue repertoires, and tumor T-cell repertoires showed preferential V and J gene usage. The conclusion that tumor T cells originate in lymph nodes was framed as consistent with a hypothesis rather than directly demonstrated.

This clonotype was recorded at least ten times. The target of this receptor is not known. Qualities for individual bases were not recorded, and no much larger clone is one base off. Instrument on record: Illumina HiSeq 2000. Multiplex PCR amplification was used to build the TCR beta chain libraries. High-throughput sequencing was used to analyze the amplified TCR beta chain products. The public reads were quality trimmed at Q25 with fastp and then assembled into clones with MiXCR by TCRdb, keeping productive beta chains. Identical CDR3 proteins give one entry, which carries the most common genes and DNA. Across this sample there are over 200,000 distinct CDR3 sequences, with 34% seen only once. Of the sample, 3% to 4% falls within the top ten clones.

The rearrangement joined TRBV6-5 to TRBJ1-2; the central 7 bases match TRBD1. This receptor was identified in a female donor with breast cancer. Some clones in this sample may be carry-over from other donors' samples. Sequencing used axillary lymph node tissue. CDR3 reads: CASWHFQGVDGYTF. At the DNA level, the sequence is TGTGCCAGCTGGCATTTCCAGGGGGTGGATGGCTACACCTTC.